This T cell receptor (beta chain) is from a study of T cell responses to AZD1222 COVID-19 vaccine. A note on this clone: The antigen remains unidentified. At one end, the junction sequence differs from germline, possibly due to a read error.

TCRdb's copy holds only in-frame clones and misses some; the assay was immunoSEQ multiplex PCR. The table shows about 120,000 clones, with around 92% occurring only once. Second doses were pooled across both intervals (about 4 or about 12 weeks). The germline V gene encodes CDR1 SSHAT and CDR2 FNYEAQ (reference sequence). The length of the CDR3 is 16 residues. Study-level points and caveats: The donor group comprised mostly white British people and more females; the analysis possibly underestimated clonal diversity. There were vaccine-associated CD4 TCRs across spike, dominant at 160-218 and 743-854. After two AZD1222 doses, spike-specific TCR breadth and depth rose versus day 0.

Sequences were derived from peripheral blood, sampled 28 days after the second AZD1222 dose. The source of this sequence is an adult who received the AZD1222 COVID-19 vaccine. The chain is built from TRBV7-7 and TRBJ2-7, with a tentative D call TRBD1 (6 bases). CDR3: CASSLFHRGHSYEQYF. The CDR3 DNA follows: TGTGCTAGCAGCTTATTTCACCGGGGACACTCCTACGAGCAGTACTTC.